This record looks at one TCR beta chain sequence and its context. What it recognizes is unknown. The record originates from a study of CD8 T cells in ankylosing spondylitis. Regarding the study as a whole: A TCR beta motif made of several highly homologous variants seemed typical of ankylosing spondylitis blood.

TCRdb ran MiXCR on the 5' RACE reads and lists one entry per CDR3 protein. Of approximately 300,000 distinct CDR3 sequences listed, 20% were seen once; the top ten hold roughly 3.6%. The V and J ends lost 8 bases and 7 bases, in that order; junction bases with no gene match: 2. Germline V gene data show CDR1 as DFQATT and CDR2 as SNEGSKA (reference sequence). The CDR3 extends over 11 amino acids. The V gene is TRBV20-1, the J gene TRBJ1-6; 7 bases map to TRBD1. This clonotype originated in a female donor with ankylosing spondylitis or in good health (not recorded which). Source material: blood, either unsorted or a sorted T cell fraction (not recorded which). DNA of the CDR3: TGCAGTACAGGGGTGAATTCACCCCTCCACTTT. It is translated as CSTGVNSPLHF.